The present T cell receptor (beta chain) was sequenced within a study of T cells in tuberculosis. The protocol was immunoSEQ multiplex PCR, while the TCRdb copy is restricted to in-frame clones and leaves out a portion. The sample contains tens of thousands of clones, approximately 94% of which appear only once. As for this clone: Antigen: not known.

Time point described: new active TB diagnosis, blood taken before or within 7 days of starting treatment. Study-wide points: Active tuberculosis cases were adults; controls were adolescents. GMM-specific TCRs were nearer to active tuberculosis alpha repertoires, suggesting expansion.

CDR1 is LGHNA, CDR2 YNFKEQ, per germline. V lost 0 bases to trimming and J lost 3 bases, with 15 bases between them. This CDR3 spans 16 amino acids. The material was PBMCs, obtained at tuberculosis diagnosis. This receptor was identified in an adult with tuberculosis. The chain recombines TRBV4-2 with TRBJ2-7; D possibly corresponds to TRBD2 (6 bases). This CDR3 reads CASSQDGAGGSYEQYF. CDR3 DNA sequence: TGTGCCAGCAGCCAAGATGGGGCCGGGGGAAGCTACGAGCAGTACTTC.